The 23 T cell receptor beta chains below were found in one sample sequenced in a study of sequential checkpoint blockade in melanoma. Treatment here: randomized to nivolumab then ipilimumab (arm A) or the reverse (arm B). Assay: immunoSEQ multiplex PCR; the TCRdb copy retains only in-frame clones and omits some. The sample lists 25,000 to 30,000 clones, approximately 86% occurring once. The starting material was CD8+ T cells sorted from blood (inferred from file names), obtained from a patient given nivolumab and ipilimumab in sequence. Receptors were obtained from a human donor with melanoma.

This clone is termed medium-sized. This chain links TRBV21-1 with TRBJ1-2; the D call in the table, TRBD1, was not verified against the DNA. TRBV21-1 is listed as a pseudogene. The CDR3 totals 13 residues. CDR3 in amino acids: CASSNDSPYGYTF. CDR3 coding DNA: TGTGCCAGCAGCAACGACAGTCCCTATGGCTACACCTTC.

The J gene is TRBJ2-5, the V gene TRBV6-6; 7 bases map to TRBD2. The CDR3 has 16 amino acids. After removal of 7 bases from V and 1 base from J, the junction contained 12 bases not matched to a gene. Germline V gene data show CDR1 as MNHNY and CDR2 as SVGAGI (reference sequence). The CDR3 reads CASNPLASATQETQYF. The DNA of the CDR3 is TGTGCCAGCAACCCACTAGCGAGCGCAACCCAAGAGACCCAGTACTTC.

This sequence joins TRBV28 and TRBJ2-7, with TRBD2 as a possible D gene (5 bases). The CDR3 is 15 amino acids. The germline CDR1 and CDR2 sequences are MDHEN and SYDVKM. Deletions cut 4 bases from V and 0 bases from J, with 13 bases between. The CDR3 bases are TGTGCCAGCAGTTACGGGTTCGGGAACTCCTACGAGCAGTACTTC. Amino acid sequence: CASSYGFGNSYEQYF.

The gene calls are TRBV12-2 and TRBJ2-3; TRBD2 is the table's D call, not checked against the DNA. TRBV12-2 is designated a pseudogene. The CDR3 length is 16 residues. CDR3 coding DNA: TGTGCAAGTCGCTTAGGGTCGGGGGGGTACACAGATACGCAGTATTTT. Protein product: CASRLGSGGYTDTQYF.

The chain couples TRBV9 to TRBJ1-3; tentative D call: TRBD1 (6 bases). Germline V lookup: CDR1 SGDLS, CDR2 YYNGEE. This CDR3 comprises 18 residues. Trimming removed 3 bases at V and 0 bases at J, with 19 bases between. The chain's CDR3 is CASSARDIRLFSGNTIYF. In DNA form, the CDR3 reads TGTGCCAGCAGCGCTCGGGACATTCGCTTGTTCTCTGGAAACACCATATATTTT.

The rearrangement uses TRBV9 and TRBJ2-3; the match to TRBD2 covers 9 bases. The CDR3 contains 15 residues. The V gene end was trimmed by 0 bases and the J gene end by 9 bases; junction bases not matched to a gene: 8. CDR1 and CDR2 (germline): SGDLS, YYNGEE. The CDR3 here is CASSVGGGGASTQYF. CDR3 sequence (DNA): TGTGCCAGCAGCGTAGGAGGCGGGGGGGCCTCAACGCAGTATTTT.

The CDR3, as DNA: TGTGCCAGCAGCCTTATACTTGACAGGTACCTACCGGCTGGCACTGAAGCTTTCTTT. Translated: CASSLILDRYLPAGTEAFF. V gene TRBV28 combines with J gene TRBJ1-1, with a weak D call TRBD1 (6 bases). Per the germline V gene, CDR1 is MDHEN and CDR2 is SYDVKM. The CDR3 is made up of 19 amino acids. Trimming removed 6 bases at V and 4 bases at J, with 30 bases between.

The genes are TRBV5-4 and TRBJ1-1, with a possible D match to TRBD1 (5 bases). Germline V gene sequence: CDR1 SGHNT, CDR2 YYREEE (reference sequence). Trimming cost V 1 base and J 1 base, with 5 bases left between them. CDR3 length: 13 amino acids. The CDR3 is CASSLQGNTEAFF. CDR3 DNA: TGTGCCAGCAGCTTGCAGGGGAACACTGAAGCTTTCTTT.

The chain joins TRBV2 to TRBJ2-1; the match to TRBD2 covers 7 bases. With 3 bases clipped from V and 2 bases from J, the junction kept 1 base outside the gene matches. CDR3 size: 14 residues. Germline loops: CDR1 SNHLY, CDR2 FYNNEI. CDR3 region: CASSDLAAYNEQFF. DNA for the CDR3: TGTGCCAGCAGTGACCTAGCGGCCTACAATGAGCAGTTCTTC.

This clone appeared once. The CDR3 is CASSQEGLAGSETQYF. CDR3 sequence (DNA): TGCGCCAGCAGCCAAGAGGGACTAGCGGGGTCAGAGACCCAGTACTTC. V usage is TRBV4-1 and J usage is TRBJ2-5; 13 positions match TRBD2. The CDR3 runs to 16 residues. The germline V gene encodes CDR1 MGHRA and CDR2 YSYEKL. The V and J ends lost 0 bases and 4 bases, in that order; junction bases with no gene match: 2.

The rearrangement uses TRBV6-1 and TRBJ1-4; TRBD1 matches 7 bases. Looked up from germline, CDR1 is MNHNS and CDR2 is SASEGT. This CDR3 has 17 residues. With V trimmed by 1 base and J by 2 bases, 7 bases remained unmatched. Here the CDR3 reads CASSEEDRAKTNEKLFF. CDR3 sequence (DNA): TGTGCCAGCAGTGAAGAAGACAGGGCCAAGACTAATGAAAAACTGTTTTTT.

V is TRBV9 and J is TRBJ1-5, with D maybe TRBD1 (6 bases). The germline CDR1 and CDR2 sequences are SGDLS and YYNGEE. This CDR3 comprises 16 residues. With 10 bases removed from V and 0 bases from J, the gap between germline ends came to 20 bases. Here the CDR3 DNA reads TGTGCCGCCTCCAGAAGGGGGAGACCTAGCAATCAGCCCCAGCATTTT. Residues: CAASRRGRPSNQPQHF.

The chain has TRBV14 and TRBJ2-3; tentatively, D is TRBD2 (5 bases). V was shortened by 4 bases and J by 0 bases, with 11 bases between the two germline ends. Germline V gene lookup returns CDR1 SGHDN and CDR2 FVKESK. The CDR3 is made up of 15 amino acids. Written as DNA, the CDR3 is TGTGCCAGCAGCCTACGGACGGGGAGCACAGATACGCAGTATTTT. It codes for CASSLRTGSTDTQYF.

The chain recombines TRBV5-5 with TRBJ1-2; the D is unclear. Germline V gene data show CDR1 as SGHKS and CDR2 as YYEKEE (reference sequence). The V end lost 6 bases, the J end lost 7 bases, and 10 bases lay between the germline ends. This CDR3 region has 11 residues. The CDR3 is CASTDGLGYTF. DNA for the CDR3: TGTGCCAGCACGGATGGGCTTGGCTACACCTTC.

The rearrangement joins TRBV9 to TRBJ2-1; TRBD1 agrees at 7 bases. The CDR3 consists of 14 residues. Germline V gene lookup returns CDR1 SGDLS and CDR2 YYNGEE. After removal of 4 bases from V and 4 bases from J, the junction contained 5 bases not matched to a gene. The CDR3 spells CASSLPDRYNEQFF. Written as DNA, the CDR3 is TGTGCCAGCAGCCTACCGGACAGGTACAATGAGCAGTTCTTC. Supplemented by reference TRBV9 and TRBJ2-1, the full variable domain reads DSGVTQTPKHLITATGQRVTLRCSPRSGDLSVYWYQQSLDQGLQFLIQYYNGEERAKGNILERFSAQQFPDLHSELNLSSLELGDSALYFCASSLPDRYNEQFFGPGTRLTVL.

This clone was recorded only once. This rearrangement joins TRBV29-1 to TRBJ2-3, with a tentative D call TRBD2 (5 bases). The CDR3 sequence is 13 residues long. V gave up 0 bases and J gave up 6 bases, with 10 bases separating them. Per germline, CDR1 SQVTM and CDR2 ANQGSEA. CDR3 bases: TGCAGCGTTGAAGACGAGGGATCGGATACGCAGTATTTT. Translating gives CSVEDEGSDTQYF.

This rearrangement joins TRBV6-5 to TRBJ2-2, with D possibly matching TRBD1 (6 bases). The CDR3 consists of 16 residues. Germline V gene lookup returns CDR1 MNHEY and CDR2 SVGAGI. Trimming took off 0 bases at V and 7 bases at J, with 15 bases between the two ends. The CDR3 reads CASSYSWLQGSGELFF. In DNA, the CDR3 is TGTGCCAGCAGTTACTCCTGGCTGCAGGGGAGCGGGGAGCTGTTTTTT.

The V call is TRBV5-4, the J call TRBJ2-3; D may be TRBD2 (5 bases). Germline V gives CDR1 SGHNT, CDR2 YYREEE (reference sequence). V lost 4 bases to trimming and J lost 2 bases, with 11 bases between them. The CDR3 is 14 amino acids. The CDR3, as DNA: TGTGCCAGCAGCGATACCGGACTCACAGATACGCAGTATTTT. This translates into CASSDTGLTDTQYF.

This clone was observed a few times. The chain has TRBV6-6 and TRBJ1-3, with 9 bases aligning to TRBD1. The CDR3 loop spans 15 amino acids. Germline CDR1 and CDR2: MNHNY and SVGAGI (reference sequence). With V trimmed by 8 bases and J by 0 bases, 5 bases remained unmatched. The CDR3 sequence is CASAYRGPSGNTIYF. DNA for the CDR3: TGTGCCAGCGCGTACAGGGGGCCCTCTGGAAACACCATATATTTT.

The chain recombines TRBV28 with TRBJ1-1; D is unresolved. The CDR3 sequence is 13 residues long. Germline CDR1 and CDR2: MDHEN and SYDVKM. Trimming left V 3 bases short and J 1 base short, with 6 bases between. The CDR3 DNA is TGTGCCAGCAGTTTGTCAGGGAACACTGAAGCTTTCTTT. Its protein product is CASSLSGNTEAFF.

Notes on this clone: The identical CDR3 is also encoded by other nucleotide sequences in the sample. CDR3 coding DNA: TGTGCCAGCAGCCTCGGGGAGTTAGCCAAAAACATTCAGTACTTC. Its translation is CASSLGELAKNIQYF. The chain joins TRBV28 to TRBJ2-4; a possible D gene is TRBD2 (5 bases). Trimming took off 6 bases at V and 0 bases at J, with 12 bases between the two ends. The CDR3 is 15 residues long. Per the germline V gene, CDR1 is MDHEN and CDR2 is SYDVKM. Combining the CDR3 with reference TRBV28 and TRBJ2-4 gives the whole variable domain DVKVTQSSRYLVKRTGEKVFLECVQDMDHENMFWYRQDPGLGLRLIYFSYDVKMKEKGDIPEGYSVSREKKERFSLILESASTNQTSMYLCASSLGELAKNIQYFGAGTRLSVL.

V usage is TRBV7-3 and J usage is TRBJ2-7; possible D gene TRBD1, 5 bases. The CDR3 is 14 amino acids. The V end lost 5 bases, the J end lost 6 bases, and 17 bases lay between the germline ends. CDR1 is SGHTA, CDR2 FQGTGA, per germline. Here the CDR3 DNA reads TGTGCCAGCAGCCCTACCGGGCCAGGGCGCGAGCAGTACTTC. Protein sequence: CASSPTGPGREQYF.

CDR3 region: CASARGGGGDTQYF. The CDR3 nucleotides are TGTGCCAGCGCACGAGGGGGGGGAGGAGATACGCAGTATTTT. The J gene is TRBJ2-3, the V gene TRBV6-4, with D tentatively TRBD2 (7 bases). This CDR3 is built from 14 residues. Trimming pared 8 bases from V and 5 bases from J, leaving 17 bases between. Germline V gene sequence: CDR1 MRHNA, CDR2 SNTAGT.